This TCR beta chain is from a study of CD8 T cells in Susac syndrome. Study at large: Among the sequenced Susac syndrome patients, roughly six had active disease while about eight were in remission.

A quantity of about 0.45 to 1 ug RNA underwent reverse transcription using random hexamers. MiXCR was run by TCRdb on the immunoSEQ multiplex PCR reads, yielding one entry per CDR3 protein. The sample contains 100,000 to 150,000 distinct CDR3 sequences, around 94% of which appear only once. Recently defined diagnostic criteria for definite or probable disease were fulfilled by Susac syndrome patients. The J segment lost 0 bases and the V segment lost 0 bases, leaving 22 bases of the junction unmatched. CDR3 length equals 22 residues. From germline, CDR1 is DFQATT and CDR2 SNEGSKA (reference sequence). As concerns this clonotype: As yet, its antigen is unknown.

Study results and limitations: Susac-specific public clones found in total CD8+ repertoires numbered 15 to 20, and those in CD8+ TEMRA repertoires numbered about five.

This TCR was sampled from a human donor with Susac syndrome. The chain couples TRBV20-1 to TRBJ2-3; 9 nucleotides line up with TRBD2. Source material: CD8+ T cells from PBMCs. The CDR3 nucleotides read TGCAGTGCTAGAGATCGCCCCTATTTGGAGTGGGGACTAGCCGTTAGCACAGATACGCAGTATTTT. Protein product: CSARDRPYLEWGLAVSTDTQYF.